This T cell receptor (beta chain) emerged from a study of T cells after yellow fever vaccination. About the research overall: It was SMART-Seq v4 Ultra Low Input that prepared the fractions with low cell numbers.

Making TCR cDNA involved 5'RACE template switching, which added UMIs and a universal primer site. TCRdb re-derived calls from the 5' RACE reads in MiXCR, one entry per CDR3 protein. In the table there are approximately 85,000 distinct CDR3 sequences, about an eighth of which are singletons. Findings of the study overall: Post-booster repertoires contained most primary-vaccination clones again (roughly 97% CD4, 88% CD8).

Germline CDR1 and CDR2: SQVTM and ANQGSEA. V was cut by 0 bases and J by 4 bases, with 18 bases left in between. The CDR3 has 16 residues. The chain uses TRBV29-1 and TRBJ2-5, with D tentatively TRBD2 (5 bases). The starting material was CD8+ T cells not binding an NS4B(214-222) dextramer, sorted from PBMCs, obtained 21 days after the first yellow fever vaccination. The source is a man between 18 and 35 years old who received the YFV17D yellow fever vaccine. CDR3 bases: TGCAGCGTTGAAGATCGCCGGGGTGAATGGGTAGAGACCCAGTACTTC. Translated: CSVEDRRGEWVETQYF.